These T cell receptor beta chains were read from a single sample in a study of T cell responses to AZD1222 COVID-19 vaccine. Profiled with immunoSEQ multiplex PCR; TCRdb holds only in-frame clones, not every one. Among some 150,000 clones listed, nearly 95% were seen once. Material: peripheral blood, obtained 28 days after the second AZD1222 dose. The receptors shown here come from an adult who received the AZD1222 COVID-19 vaccine. Each CDR3 is given with its conserved first and last residue. A D gene is named only where the DNA matches it firmly. Where a row states a size, it is once, few, many or the class of an expanded clone; other rows omit it.

CDR3: CASGLAGGLNTGELFF
DNA: TGTGCCTCCGGACTAGCGGGAGGGCTGAACACCGGGGAGCTGTTTTTT
D: TRBD2
size: -
V: TRBV10-3
J: TRBJ2-2

CDR3: CASSRGPGGVDTGELFF
DNA: TGTGCCAGCAGCCGAGGGCCAGGGGGAGTAGACACCGGGGAGCTGTTTTTT
D: TRBD1
size: few
V: TRBV7-3
J: TRBJ2-2

CDR3: CASSRGGTSGSANAQYF
DNA: TGTGCCAGCAGCCGAGGGGGCACTAGCGGGAGCGCAAATGCGCAGTATTTT
D: TRBD2
size: -
V: TRBV7-8
J: TRBJ2-3

CDR3: CASTPGLPSTDTQYF
DNA: TGTGCCAGCACCCCGGGACTACCCAGCACAGATACGCAGTATTTT
D: TRBD2
size: -
V: TRBV7-2
J: TRBJ2-3

CDR3: CASSLGRTGQGRSPLHF
DNA: TGCGCCAGCAGCTTGGGGCGGACGGGACAGGGGAGGTCACCCCTCCACTTT
D: TRBD1
size: -
V: TRBV5-1
J: TRBJ1-6

CDR3: CASSHPSSGSSDTQYF
DNA: TGCGCCAGCAGCCACCCAAGTAGCGGGAGTTCGGATACGCAGTATTTT
D: TRBD2
size: -
V: TRBV4-1
J: TRBJ2-3

CDR3: CASSLGLAVLKGTQYF
DNA: TGTGCCAGCAGCTTAGGACTAGCGGTCCTAAAGGGGACCCAGTACTTC
D: TRBD2
size: -
V: TRBV11-2
J: TRBJ2-5

CDR3: CASSLGTSYGYTF
DNA: TGCGCCAGCAGCTTGGGGACCTCATATGGCTACACCTTC
D: -
size: -
V: TRBV5-1
J: TRBJ1-2

CDR3: CASTGQGSYEQYF
DNA: TGTGCCAGTACCGGACAGGGCTCCTACGAGCAGTACTTC
D: TRBD1
size: -
V: TRBV19
J: TRBJ2-7

CDR3: CASSLFAGGNQPQHF
DNA: TGCGCCAGCAGCTTGTTTGCAGGGGGCAATCAGCCCCAGCATTTT
D: -
size: -
V: TRBV5-1
J: TRBJ1-5

CDR3: CASSQGGEKNQPQHF
DNA: TGTGCCAGCAGCCAGGGGGGGGAGAAGAATCAGCCCCAGCATTTT
D: TRBD1
size: once
V: TRBV11-2
J: TRBJ1-5

CDR3: CASSRRFPTNEKLFF
DNA: TGTGCCAGCAGTCGTCGATTCCCAACTAATGAAAAACTGTTTTTT
D: -
size: -
V: TRBV6-5
J: TRBJ1-4

CDR3: CASSPLTGVDTQYF
DNA: TGTGCCAGCAGCCCACTGACAGGCGTAGATACGCAGTATTTT
D: -
size: once
V: TRBV2
J: TRBJ2-3

CDR3: CASSQLNQGEQYF
DNA: TGTGCCAGCAGCCAGTTGAATCAAGGGGAGCAGTACTTC
D: -
size: -
V: TRBV11-2
J: TRBJ2-7

CDR3: CASSSDQSRGSYNEQFF
DNA: TGTGCCAGCAGCTCGGACCAGTCAAGGGGCTCCTACAATGAGCAGTTCTTC
D: -
size: -
V: TRBV7-3
J: TRBJ2-1

CDR3: CASSAGLAGANSYNEQFF
DNA: TGTGCCAGCAGCGCCGGACTAGCGGGAGCGAACTCCTACAATGAGCAGTTCTTC
D: TRBD2
size: -
V: TRBV7-8
J: TRBJ2-1

CDR3: CASSLEHRENTIYF
DNA: TGTGCCAGCAGCTTAGAACACAGGGAAAACACCATATATTTT
D: -
size: -
V: TRBV7-8
J: TRBJ1-3

CDR3: CASSSLTSGSRRFF
DNA: TGTGCCAGCAGCTCCCTGACTAGCGGGAGTCGGCGGTTCTTC
D: TRBD2
size: once
V: TRBV11-2
J: TRBJ2-1

CDR3: CASRPSGASSGNTIYF
DNA: TGTGCCAGCAGACCAAGCGGGGCAAGCTCTGGAAACACCATATATTTT
D: -
size: -
V: TRBV7-2
J: TRBJ1-3

CDR3: CASSREGTSGSYEQYF
DNA: TGTGCCAGTAGCCGAGAGGGGACTAGCGGCTCCTACGAGCAGTACTTC
D: TRBD2
size: -
V: TRBV19
J: TRBJ2-7

CDR3: CASPQVQSSNQPQHF
DNA: TGTGCCAGCCCCCAAGTGCAGTCTAGCAATCAGCCCCAGCATTTT
D: -
size: -
V: TRBV3-1/TRBV3-2
J: TRBJ1-5

CDR3: CASSIRQGAYGYTF
DNA: TGTGCCAGCAGTATCCGACAGGGTGCCTATGGCTACACCTTC
D: TRBD1
size: -
V: TRBV27
J: TRBJ1-2

CDR3: CASSLSTWGRDDEQYF
DNA: TGTGCCAGCAGTTTATCCACCTGGGGAAGGGATGACGAGCAGTACTTC
D: -
size: -
V: TRBV27
J: TRBJ2-7

CDR3: CASTPVRSPGNTIYF
DNA: TGTGCCAGCACCCCAGTTAGATCTCCTGGAAACACCATATATTTT
D: -
size: once
V: TRBV7-2
J: TRBJ1-3

CDR3: CASSLEYEQYF
DNA: TGTGCCAGCAGCTTGGAATACGAGCAGTACTTC
D: -
size: -
V: TRBV5-5
J: TRBJ2-7

CDR3: CASSLLAGEQFF
DNA: TGTGCCAGCAGTTTACTAGCGGGAGAGCAGTTCTTC
D: TRBD2
size: -
V: TRBV27
J: TRBJ2-1

CDR3: CASSQVRGTEAFF
DNA: TGTGCCAGCAGCCAAGTCCGAGGAACTGAAGCTTTCTTT
D: -
size: -
V: TRBV3-1/TRBV3-2
J: TRBJ1-1

CDR3: CASSTGTPSPYEQYF
DNA: TGTGCCAGCAGCACGGGCACGCCCTCGCCCTACGAGCAGTACTTC
D: -
size: once
V: TRBV28
J: TRBJ2-7

CDR3: CASSRDTYEQYF
DNA: TGTGCCAGCAGCAGGGACACCTACGAGCAGTACTTC
D: -
size: few
V: TRBV7-2
J: TRBJ2-7

CDR3: CASSVTPAATNEKLFF
DNA: TGTGCCAGCAGCGTAACCCCGGCAGCAACTAATGAAAAACTGTTTTTT
D: -
size: -
V: TRBV9
J: TRBJ1-4

CDR3: CAIGSGRDTQYF
DNA: TGTGCCATCGGTAGCGGGAGAGATACGCAGTATTTT
D: TRBD2
size: -
V: TRBV10-3
J: TRBJ2-3

CDR3: CASSLSSGGDTQYF
DNA: TGTGCCAGCAGCTTAAGTAGCGGCGGAGATACGCAGTATTTT
D: -
size: -
V: TRBV7-3
J: TRBJ2-3

CDR3: CASSPFLAAGVGIEQFF
DNA: TGCGCCAGCAGCCCCTTCTTAGCAGCGGGAGTAGGTATTGAGCAGTTCTTC
D: TRBD2
size: once
V: TRBV4-3
J: TRBJ2-1

CDR3: CASSLGGSNSKNIQYF
DNA: TGCGCCAGCAGCTTAGGAGGGTCGAATTCCAAAAACATTCAGTACTTC
D: -
size: -
V: TRBV5-1
J: TRBJ2-4

CDR3: CASEGRANTEAFF
DNA: TGTGCCAGCGAGGGACGGGCGAACACTGAAGCTTTCTTT
D: -
size: -
V: TRBV21-1
J: TRBJ1-1

CDR3: CATSRDKRGQGYTGELFF
DNA: TGTGCCACCAGCAGAGATAAAAGGGGGCAGGGATACACCGGGGAGCTGTTTTTT
D: TRBD1
size: -
V: TRBV15
J: TRBJ2-2

CDR3: CASSFGHQGAFF
DNA: TGTGCCAGCAGTTTTGGCCACCAGGGAGCTTTCTTT
D: -
size: -
V: TRBV12-3/TRBV12-4
J: TRBJ1-1

CDR3: CASSLGGSQPQHF
DNA: TGTGCCAGCAGTTTAGGGGGTAGTCAGCCCCAGCATTTT
D: -
size: -
V: TRBV28
J: TRBJ1-5

CDR3: CASTPSASYNEQFF
DNA: TGTGCCAGTACCCCCAGCGCCTCCTACAATGAGCAGTTCTTC
D: -
size: -
V: TRBV2
J: TRBJ2-1

CDR3: CASSTGPLQPQHF
DNA: TGCGCCAGTTCGACAGGGCCCCTGCAGCCCCAGCATTTT
D: TRBD1
size: -
V: TRBV5-1
J: TRBJ1-5

CDR3: CASSLESGNNSPLHF
DNA: TGTGCCAGCAGCTTAGAGTCAGGGAATAATTCACCCCTCCACTTT
D: -
size: -
V: TRBV11-2
J: TRBJ1-6

CDR3: CASSLAANTEAFF
DNA: TGTGCCAGCAGCTTGGCTGCGAACACTGAAGCTTTCTTT
D: -
size: -
V: TRBV5-8
J: TRBJ1-1

CDR3: CASSTAENGYTF
DNA: TGTGCCAGCAGTACGGCAGAGAATGGCTACACCTTC
D: -
size: -
V: TRBV28
J: TRBJ1-2

CDR3: CASSLDSGYGYTF
DNA: TGCGCCAGCAGCCTCGACTCCGGCTATGGCTACACCTTC
D: -
size: -
V: TRBV5-1
J: TRBJ1-2

CDR3: CASSPSPGEVAFF
DNA: TGTGCCAGCAGCCCTAGCCCGGGGGAGGTAGCTTTCTTT
D: -
size: -
V: TRBV11-2
J: TRBJ1-1

CDR3: CASSPARTSGSTYNEQFF
DNA: TGCGCCAGCAGCCCGGCCAGAACTAGCGGGAGTACTTACAATGAGCAGTTCTTC
D: TRBD2
size: -
V: TRBV5-1
J: TRBJ2-1

CDR3: CASRFRAGGSYEQYF
DNA: TGTGCAAGTCGCTTTCGGGCAGGAGGCTCCTACGAGCAGTACTTC
D: -
size: -
V: TRBV12-2
J: TRBJ2-7

CDR3: CASSLGTTGETQYF
DNA: TGTGCCAGCAGCTTGGGAACGACTGGAGAGACCCAGTACTTC
D: -
size: -
V: TRBV11-2
J: TRBJ2-5

CDR3: CASSVITAYNEQFF
DNA: TGTGCCAGCAGCGTCATCACAGCCTACAATGAGCAGTTCTTC
D: -
size: once
V: TRBV9
J: TRBJ2-1

CDR3: CASSSPGQGGNEQFF
DNA: TGTGCCAGCAGTTCCCCAGGACAGGGGGGAAATGAGCAGTTCTTC
D: TRBD1
size: -
V: TRBV28
J: TRBJ2-1

CDR3: CASSLLQGYGYTF
DNA: TGTGCCAGCAGTTTATTACAGGGATATGGCTACACCTTC
D: -
size: -
V: TRBV28
J: TRBJ1-2